Listed here are 25 T cell receptor beta chains from one sample, sequenced in a study of cytomegalovirus exposure and HLA in healthy donors. Amplification used 60 Vbeta primers and 13 Jbeta primers. Assay: immunoSEQ multiplex PCR; the TCRdb copy retains only in-frame clones and omits some. The profile shows 100,000 to 120,000 clones, more than 60% of them singletons. Sequenced: PBMCs. Receptor source: a male donor in good health and CMV-seronegative.

The genes are TRBV7-9 and TRBJ1-4; D is possibly TRBD1 (5 bases). The CDR3 runs 14 residues. Trimming took off 1 base at V and 11 bases at J, with 14 bases between the two ends. The germline V gene has CDR1 SEHNR and CDR2 FQNEAQ (reference sequence). CDR3 bases: TGTGCCAGCAGCTTAGGTTTTACGGAGGGGAAACTGTTTTTT. It encodes CASSLGFTEGKLFF.

The chain couples TRBV27 to TRBJ1-5; 8 nucleotides match TRBD1. The V segment lost 3 bases and the J segment 5 bases; nucleotides outside the gene matches: 6. CDR3 size: 15 residues. Germline V CDR1 and CDR2: MNHEY, SMNVEV (reference sequence). CDR3 nucleotides: TGTGCCAGCAGTTTGCAGGGGGCCATCGATCAGCCCCAGCATTTT. Its protein is CASSLQGAIDQPQHF.

The genes are TRBV10-3 and TRBJ2-1, with D possibly being TRBD2 (5 bases). The germline V gene has CDR1 ENHRY and CDR2 SYGVKD. CDR3 length equals 15 residues. V gave up 3 bases and J gave up 10 bases, with 19 bases separating them. This chain's CDR3 is CAISETSFSTREQFF. The CDR3 region has the DNA TGTGCCATCAGTGAAACTAGTTTCTCTACGAGGGAGCAGTTCTTC.

V is TRBV19 and J is TRBJ2-1, with 7 bases lining up with TRBD2. The trim removed 6 bases at V and 2 bases at J, leaving 7 bases unmatched. Germline V gene data show CDR1 as LNHDA and CDR2 as SQIVND (reference sequence). The CDR3 length is 15 residues. CDR3 nucleotides: TGTGCCAGTAGGCCACTAGCGACCACCTACAATGAGCAGTTCTTC. Translated: CASRPLATTYNEQFF.

The chain carries TRBV18 and TRBJ2-7; 11 nucleotides align to TRBD2. V shed 6 bases and J 4 bases; nucleotides not matched to a gene: 5. Germline values: CDR1 KGHSH, CDR2 LQKENI. This CDR3 region has 14 residues. The CDR3 protein is CASSPSGRLYEQYF. In nucleotides, the CDR3 is TGTGCCAGCTCGCCTAGCGGGAGGTTGTACGAGCAGTACTTC.

The V and J genes are TRBV4-3 and TRBJ2-3; TRBD2 is a possible D gene (5 bases). The germline V gene has CDR1 LGHNA and CDR2 YSLEER. Trimming removed 4 bases at V and 0 bases at J, with 14 bases between. This CDR3 has 16 amino acids. CDR3 bases: TGCGCCAGCAGCCCTGAGGCCGGGATGAGCACAGATACGCAGTATTTT. As protein: CASSPEAGMSTDTQYF.

V gene TRBV28 combines with J gene TRBJ2-7; D perhaps matches TRBD1 (6 bases). The germline V and J ends were trimmed by 6 bases and 10 bases, with 10 bases remaining between them. The CDR3 is made up of 10 amino acids. The germline V gene encodes CDR1 MDHEN and CDR2 SYDVKM. CDR3: CASSSGVQYF. As DNA, the CDR3 is TGTGCCAGCAGCTCAGGGGTTCAGTACTTC.

The chain recombines TRBV19 with TRBJ2-7; TRBD1 matches at 8 bases. Germline CDR1 is LNHDA and CDR2 is SQIVND (reference sequence). Trimming removed 5 bases from V and 0 bases from J; junction bases left unmatched: 6. This CDR3 spans 15 amino acids. CDR3 sequence (DNA): TGTGCCAGTAGTGACAGGGGCTCGAGCTCCTACGAGCAGTACTTC. Translation gives CASSDRGSSSYEQYF.

With regard to this clone: At one boundary the junction diverges from the germline segment, which might be a read error. The V and J genes are TRBV7-9 and TRBJ2-1, with 8 bases identical to TRBD2. The germline gives CDR1 SEHNR, CDR2 FQNEAQ (reference sequence). The CDR3 sequence is 17 residues long. CDR3 nucleotide sequence: TGTTCCAGCAGCTTAGGAGGTGGGCGGGAGGTCTACAATGAGCAGTTCTTC. Protein sequence: CSSSLGGGREVYNEQFF. Together with reference TRBV7-9 and TRBJ2-1, the CDR3 gives the full variable domain: DTGVSQNPRHKITKRGQNVTFRCDPISEHNRLYWYRQTLGQGPEFLTYFQNEAQLEKSRLLSDRFSAERPKGSFSTLEIQRTEQGDSAMYLCSSSLGGGREVYNEQFFGPGTRLTVL.

Notes on this clone: The junction and the germline gene differ at one end; a read error may be behind it. V usage is TRBV7-2 and J usage is TRBJ2-6; 7 bases are shared with TRBD1. The CDR3 is 17 residues long. CDR1 and CDR2 from the germline V gene are SGHTA and FQGNSA. The CDR3 spells CASSQEGDSSGANVLTF. The CDR3 DNA reads TGCGCCAGCAGCCAAGAGGGGGACAGCTCTGGGGCCAACGTCCTGACTTTC.

There are a few counts of this clone. V gene TRBV7-3 combines with J gene TRBJ1-1, with TRBD1 matching over 10 bases. V trimming: 0 bases; J trimming: 5 bases; junction bases outside the gene matches: 6. The germline V gene encodes CDR1 SGHTA and CDR2 FQGTGA. The CDR3 covers 16 residues. The CDR3 spells CASSLTGTGVGTEAFF. The CDR3 region has the DNA TGTGCCAGCAGCTTAACCGGGACAGGGGTAGGGACTGAAGCTTTCTTT.

This chain links TRBV6-1 with TRBJ2-5; TRBD1 matches 7 bases. The CDR3 consists of 14 residues. Germline V gene lookup returns CDR1 MNHNS and CDR2 SASEGT. Losses at the gene ends were 8 bases for V and 5 bases for J; bases not matched to a gene: 11. CDR3 nucleotides: TGTGCCAGCGGAGGACAGGTCGGGGCGGAGACCCAGTACTTC. It codes for CASGGQVGAETQYF.

CDR3 region: CSVFVGTGGETQYF. CDR3 nucleotide sequence: TGCAGCGTCTTCGTGGGGACAGGGGGGGAGACCCAGTACTTC. The chain employs TRBV29-1 and TRBJ2-5; TRBD1 matches at 11 bases. From germline, CDR1 is SQVTM and CDR2 ANQGSEA. The CDR3 consists of 14 residues. The ends lost 6 bases at V and 5 bases at J; junction bases unmatched: 8.

The J gene is TRBJ2-5, the V gene TRBV5-5; D is perhaps TRBD1 (7 bases). Germline values: CDR1 SGHKS, CDR2 YYEKEE (reference sequence). The V gene lost 1 base and the J gene lost 4 bases, with 11 bases spanning the gap. This CDR3 has 14 amino acids. The CDR3 region is CASSLRQGGETQYF. CDR3 nucleotides: TGTGCCAGCAGCTTGCGACAGGGAGGAGAGACCCAGTACTTC.

V is TRBV9 and J is TRBJ2-2; TRBD1 matches at 7 bases. CDR1 is SGDLS and CDR2 is YYNGEE in the germline V gene. After removal of 0 bases from V and 0 bases from J, the junction contained 14 bases not matched to a gene. The CDR3 has 20 amino acids. The CDR3 coding sequence is TGTGCCAGCAGCGTAGCGCCAATAATAGGCGACAGGGCGAACACCGGGGAGCTGTTTTTT. Translated, it gives CASSVAPIIGDRANTGELFF.

The gene calls are TRBV29-1 and TRBJ2-7; no clear D. Trimming pared 0 bases from V and 0 bases from J, leaving 6 bases between. The CDR3 runs to 13 residues. Germline V gene lookup returns CDR1 SQVTM and CDR2 ANQGSEA. The CDR3 loop is CSVEDEDSYEQYF. CDR3 in DNA: TGCAGCGTTGAAGACGAGGACTCCTACGAGCAGTACTTC.

The genes are TRBV7-9 and TRBJ2-7, with TRBD1 matching 7 bases. The CDR3 consists of 15 residues. The germline gives CDR1 SEHNR, CDR2 FQNEAQ (reference sequence). The trim removed 5 bases at V and 7 bases at J, leaving 14 bases unmatched. CDR3 in amino acids: CASSPQGNSLREQYF. Written as DNA, the CDR3 is TGTGCCAGCAGCCCACAGGGGAACTCCCTCCGGGAGCAGTACTTC. Complete variable domain (other parts from reference TRBV7-9 and TRBJ2-7): DTGVSQNPRHKITKRGQNVTFRCDPISEHNRLYWYRQTLGQGPEFLTYFQNEAQLEKSRLLSDRFSAERPKGSFSTLEIQRTEQGDSAMYLCASSPQGNSLREQYFGPGTRLTVT.

The gene calls are TRBV28 and TRBJ1-2; 7 positions match TRBD1. This CDR3 spans 12 amino acids. CDR1 MDHEN and CDR2 SYDVKM come from the germline V gene. The ends lost 4 bases at V and 7 bases at J; junction bases unmatched: 3. CDR3 nucleotides: TGTGCCAGCAGTTCCGGACAGGCTGGCTACACCTTC. Residues: CASSSGQAGYTF.

The V call is TRBV6-1, the J call TRBJ2-3; a possible D gene is TRBD2 (5 bases). Trimming left V 8 bases short and J 1 base short, with 13 bases between. The CDR3 extends over 14 amino acids. Per the germline V gene, CDR1 is MNHNS and CDR2 is SASEGT. The CDR3 protein is CASEGRWGTDTQYF. The CDR3 DNA sequence: TGTGCCAGCGAGGGTCGTTGGGGCACAGATACGCAGTATTTT.

The rearrangement links TRBV27 to TRBJ1-2, with 7 bases fitting TRBD1. Per germline, CDR1 MNHEY and CDR2 SMNVEV (reference sequence). The J segment lost 0 bases and the V segment lost 5 bases, leaving 12 bases of the junction unmatched. This CDR3 is 17 amino acids long. Here the CDR3 DNA reads TGTGCCAGCAGTGCCCGACAGGGCCTCACTTCTAACTATGGCTACACCTTC. Protein product: CASSARQGLTSNYGYTF.

The chain couples TRBV2 to TRBJ1-4; 11 bases are a match to TRBD1. In germline, CDR1 is SNHLY, CDR2 FYNNEI. The CDR3 loop spans 14 amino acids. V trimming: 6 bases; J trimming: 11 bases; junction bases outside the gene matches: 8. The CDR3 here is CASSADRGLDKLFF. The CDR3 DNA reads as TGTGCCAGCAGCGCGGACAGGGGGCTGGACAAACTGTTTTTT.

The CDR3 spells CASSLSGSAAYEQYF. The CDR3 nucleotides read TGTGCCAGTAGCCTTAGCGGGAGCGCCGCCTACGAGCAGTACTTC. The V call is TRBV19, the J call TRBJ2-7, with TRBD2 matching over 9 bases. With V trimmed by 6 bases and J by 2 bases, 8 bases remained unmatched. Germline lookup yields CDR1 LNHDA and CDR2 SQIVND (reference sequence). The CDR3 has 15 residues.

This clone was seen a single time. The chain has TRBV29-1 and TRBJ2-1; a possible D gene is TRBD2 (5 bases). With 2 bases removed from V and 0 bases from J, the gap between germline ends came to 11 bases. Germline V gives CDR1 SQVTM, CDR2 ANQGSEA. CDR3 length equals 15 residues. This chain's CDR3 is CSVETSGDSYNEQFF. CDR3 DNA sequence: TGCAGCGTTGAAACAAGCGGAGACTCCTACAATGAGCAGTTCTTC.

The chain carries TRBV11-2 and TRBJ1-2; 10 nucleotides align to TRBD1. The CDR3 runs 14 residues. Trimming at V came to 4 bases and at J to 8 bases, leaving 7 bases not matched to a gene. CDR1 and CDR2 from the germline V gene are SGHAT and FQNNGV. This CDR3 is CASSSFGTGVGYTF. The CDR3 coding sequence is TGTGCCAGCAGCTCGTTTGGGACAGGGGTCGGCTACACCTTC.

CDR3 residues: CASSHRGGGNSPLHF. DNA of the CDR3: TGTGCCAGCAGCCATCGTGGGGGAGGTAATTCACCCCTCCACTTT. The genes are TRBV13 and TRBJ1-6; D might be TRBD1 (5 bases). The CDR3 consists of 15 residues. Germline CDR1 PRHDT, CDR2 FYEKMQ (reference sequence). V was shortened by 5 bases and J by 6 bases, with 14 bases between the two germline ends.